This T cell receptor beta chain emerged from a study of T cells expressing NK-cell markers. Study-level information: Cells sorted as CD3+CD56+NKG2C+, CD3+CD56+NKG2C- and CD3+CD56-NKG2C+ T cells supplied the TCR beta repertoires. Broader study findings: Also leading the CD3+CD56-NKG2C+ fraction in a few donors were these clonotypes.

5'RACE template switching with UMIs generated TCR beta cDNA. TCRdb reprocessed the 5' RACE reads and keeps a single row for each CDR3 protein, giving no DNA. The sample is made up of about 390,000 distinct CDR3 sequences, and the top ten hold roughly a tenth of it. A note on this clonotype: Its target is unknown.

Input material: blood T cells: a sorted CD56 or NKG2C T cell subset, CD4+ or CD8+ T cells, or bulk PBMC T cells (not recorded which). The clonotype was recovered from a woman aged 45-60 years in good health.

The CDR3: CAISEPGAQGTPYNEQFF. The genes are TRBV10-3 and TRBJ2-1; as DNA is missing, the TRBD1 call by TCRdb cannot be tested. Germline CDR1 and CDR2: ENHRY and SYGVKD. The CDR3 is 18 amino acids.